The 8 T cell receptor beta chains below all came from one sample that was sequenced in a study of spatial heterogeneity in lung cancer. TCRdb itself ran the 5' RACE reads through MiXCR, one entry per CDR3 protein. The sample lists tens of thousands of distinct CDR3 sequences; about 12% were seen once. The time point here: sample taken at primary tumor resection. This sample comprised PBMCs, obtained at surgery. The receptors stem from a male donor with early-stage non-small cell lung cancer.

V usage is TRBV10-3 and J usage is TRBJ2-5, with 13 bases aligning to TRBD2. J gave up 5 bases and V 10 bases, and 10 bases lay outside the gene matches. Germline-derived CDR1 and CDR2 are ENHRY and SYGVKD. The CDR3 extends over 15 amino acids. CDR3 residues: CASGTSGDIGETQYF. CDR3 sequence (DNA): TGTGCCAGTGGGACTAGCGGGGATATAGGGGAGACCCAGTACTTC.

On this clonotype: A junction end diverges from the germline sequence, so it may reflect a read error. The rearrangement uses TRBV18 and TRBJ1-1; TRBD1 might be the D (6 bases). The CDR3 sequence is 13 residues long. The germline V gene encodes CDR1 KGHSH and CDR2 LQKENI. The chain's CDR3 is CVSSPGGHTEAFF. In DNA form, the CDR3 reads TGTGTCAGCTCACCCGGGGGCCACACTGAAGCTTTCTTT.

This clonotype was detected only a few times. The chain is built from TRBV7-2 and TRBJ2-5; D perhaps matches TRBD2 (7 bases). The germline V gene encodes CDR1 SGHTA and CDR2 FQGNSA. Trimming pared 2 bases from V and 4 bases from J, leaving 11 bases between. CDR3 length equals 14 residues. CDR3 bases: TGTGCCAGCAGCTTATGGGGGGGCCGAGAGACCCAGTACTTC. Its translation: CASSLWGGRETQYF.

This clonotype was recorded a few times. V gene TRBV11-1 combines with J gene TRBJ2-1, with 10 bases that match TRBD2. Unmatched junction bases numbered 5, after V lost 3 bases and J lost 3 bases. The CDR3 extends over 16 amino acids. Germline V lookup: CDR1 SGHAT, CDR2 FQDESV (reference sequence). CDR3 sequence: CASSFLAGGLYNEQFF. CDR3 in DNA: TGTGCCAGCAGCTTTTTAGCGGGGGGCCTCTACAATGAGCAGTTCTTC.

This clonotype was detected a few times. J is TRBJ1-5 and V is TRBV3-1; D ambiguous. The CDR3 loop spans 13 amino acids. Trimming cost V 0 bases and J 6 bases, with 6 bases left between them. Germline lookup yields CDR1 LGHDT and CDR2 YNNKEL (reference sequence). The CDR3 is CASSQEGTQPQHF. Here the CDR3 DNA reads TGTGCCAGCAGCCAAGAAGGCACTCAGCCCCAGCATTTT.

In its sample, this clonotype was seen many times. This sequence joins TRBV29-1 and TRBJ2-3; 8 nucleotides align to TRBD1. The germline V gene encodes CDR1 SQVTM and CDR2 ANQGSEA. The CDR3 runs 12 residues. With V trimmed by 8 bases and J by 6 bases, 7 bases remained unmatched. The CDR3 protein is CSIGQGMDTQYF. CDR3 DNA: TGCAGCATCGGACAGGGTATGGATACGCAGTATTTT.

V gene TRBV5-8 combines with J gene TRBJ2-3; no clear D. The germline gives CDR1 SGHTS, CDR2 YDEGEE. The CDR3 has 16 residues. Trimming took 0 bases from V and 1 from J, leaving 12 bases between them. CDR3 coding DNA: TGTGCCAGCAGCTTGGAGGGTGTCATTGGCACAGATACGCAGTATTTT. This gives the protein CASSLEGVIGTDTQYF.

This clonotype appeared a few times. The chain couples TRBV12-3 or TRBV12-4 to TRBJ2-2; no reliable D call. This CDR3 comprises 13 residues. V lost 3 bases, J lost 5 bases, and 7 bases lay in between. The CDR3 is CASSFRVTGELFF. The CDR3 region has the DNA TGTGCCAGCAGTTTTAGGGTGACCGGGGAGCTGTTTTTT.